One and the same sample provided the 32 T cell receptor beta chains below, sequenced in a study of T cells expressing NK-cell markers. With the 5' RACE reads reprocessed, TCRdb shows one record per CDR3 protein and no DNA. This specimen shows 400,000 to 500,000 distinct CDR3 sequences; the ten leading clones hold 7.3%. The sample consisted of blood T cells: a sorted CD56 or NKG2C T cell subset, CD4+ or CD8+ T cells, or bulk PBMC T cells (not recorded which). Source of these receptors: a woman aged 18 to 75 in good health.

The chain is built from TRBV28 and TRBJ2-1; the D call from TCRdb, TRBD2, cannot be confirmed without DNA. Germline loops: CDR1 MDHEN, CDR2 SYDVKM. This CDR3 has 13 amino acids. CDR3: CASGPAGGNEQFF.

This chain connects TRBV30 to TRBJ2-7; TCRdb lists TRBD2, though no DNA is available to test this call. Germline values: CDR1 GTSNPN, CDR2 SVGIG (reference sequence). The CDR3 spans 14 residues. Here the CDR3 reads CAWSSGGSSYEQYF.

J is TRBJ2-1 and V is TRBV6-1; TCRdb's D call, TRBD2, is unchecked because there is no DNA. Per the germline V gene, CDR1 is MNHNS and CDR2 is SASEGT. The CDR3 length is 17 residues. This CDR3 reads CASSRGLAGYGGNEQFF.

The CDR3 protein is CASSFSGKQETQYF. The chain carries TRBV5-4 and TRBJ2-5; TCRdb's D call of TRBD1 is untestable without DNA. This CDR3 contains 14 residues. CDR1 and CDR2 (germline): SGHNT, YYREEE (reference sequence).

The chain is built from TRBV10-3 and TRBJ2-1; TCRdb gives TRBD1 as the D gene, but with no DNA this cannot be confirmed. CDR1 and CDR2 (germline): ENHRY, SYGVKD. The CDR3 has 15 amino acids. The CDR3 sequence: CAISAVQGTYNEQFF.

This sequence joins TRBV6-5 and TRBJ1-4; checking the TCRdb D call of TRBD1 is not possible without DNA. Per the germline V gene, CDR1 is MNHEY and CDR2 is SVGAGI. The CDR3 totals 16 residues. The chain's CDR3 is CASSYMWAGGSEKLFF.

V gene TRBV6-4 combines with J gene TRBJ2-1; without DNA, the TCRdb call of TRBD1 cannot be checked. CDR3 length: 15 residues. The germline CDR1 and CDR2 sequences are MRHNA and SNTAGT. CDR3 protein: CASSERPGVPNEQFF.

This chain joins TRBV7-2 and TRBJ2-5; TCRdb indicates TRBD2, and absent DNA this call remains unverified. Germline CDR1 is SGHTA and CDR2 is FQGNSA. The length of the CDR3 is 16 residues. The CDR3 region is CASSLESSGSLKTQYF.

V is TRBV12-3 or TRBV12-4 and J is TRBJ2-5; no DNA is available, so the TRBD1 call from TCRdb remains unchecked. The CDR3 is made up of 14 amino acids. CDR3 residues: CASTLDRDFETQYF.

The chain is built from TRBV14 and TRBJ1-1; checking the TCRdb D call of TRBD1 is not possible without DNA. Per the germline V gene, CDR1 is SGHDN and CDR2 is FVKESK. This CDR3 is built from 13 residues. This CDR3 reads CASSQGQNTEAFF.

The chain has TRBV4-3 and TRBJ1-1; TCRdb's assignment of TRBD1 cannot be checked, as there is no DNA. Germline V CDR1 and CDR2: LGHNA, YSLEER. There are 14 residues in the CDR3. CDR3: CASSQGHPGAEAFF.

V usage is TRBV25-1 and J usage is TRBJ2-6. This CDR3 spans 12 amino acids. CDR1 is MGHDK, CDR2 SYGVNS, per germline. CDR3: CASDSGANVLTF. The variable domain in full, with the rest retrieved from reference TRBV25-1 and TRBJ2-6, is EADIYQTPRYLVIGTGKKITLECSQTMGHDKMYWYQQDPGMELHLIHYSYGVNSTEKGDLSSESTVSRIRTEHFPLTLESARPSHTSQYLCASDSGANVLTFGAGSRLTVL.

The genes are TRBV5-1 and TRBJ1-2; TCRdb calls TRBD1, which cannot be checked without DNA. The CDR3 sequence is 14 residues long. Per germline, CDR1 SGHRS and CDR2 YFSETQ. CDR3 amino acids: CASSSAPDSYGYTF.

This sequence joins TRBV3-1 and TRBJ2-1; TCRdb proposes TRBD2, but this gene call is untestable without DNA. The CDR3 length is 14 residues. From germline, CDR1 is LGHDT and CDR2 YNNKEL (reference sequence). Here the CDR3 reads CASSARLVSDEQFF.

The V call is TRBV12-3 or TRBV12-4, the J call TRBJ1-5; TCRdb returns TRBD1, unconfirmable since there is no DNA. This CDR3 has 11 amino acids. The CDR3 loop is CASRDGGPQHF.

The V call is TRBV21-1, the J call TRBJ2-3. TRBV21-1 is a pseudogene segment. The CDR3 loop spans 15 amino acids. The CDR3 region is CASSKGSSTPDTQYF.

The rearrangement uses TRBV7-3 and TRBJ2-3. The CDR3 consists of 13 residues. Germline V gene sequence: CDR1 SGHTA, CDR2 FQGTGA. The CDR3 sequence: CASSYQSTDTQYF. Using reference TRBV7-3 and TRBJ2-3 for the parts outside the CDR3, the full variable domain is GAGVSQTPSNKVTEKGKYVELRCDPISGHTALYWYRQSLGQGPEFLIYFQGTGAADDSGLPNDRFFAVRPEGSVSTLKIQRTERGDSAVYLCASSYQSTDTQYFGPGTRLTVL.

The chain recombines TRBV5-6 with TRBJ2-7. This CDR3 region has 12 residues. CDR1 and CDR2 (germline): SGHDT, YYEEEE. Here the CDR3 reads CASSYSSYEQYF.

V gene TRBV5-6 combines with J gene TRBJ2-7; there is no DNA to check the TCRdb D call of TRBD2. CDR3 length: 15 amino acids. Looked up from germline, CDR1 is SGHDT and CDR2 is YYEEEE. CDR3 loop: CASSLSGRTLYEQYF. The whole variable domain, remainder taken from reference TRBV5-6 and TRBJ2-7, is DAGVTQSPTHLIKTRGQQVTLRCSPKSGHDTVSWYQQALGQGPQFIFQYYEEEERQRGNFPDRFSGHQFPNYSSELNVNALLLGDSALYLCASSLSGRTLYEQYFGPGTRLTVT.

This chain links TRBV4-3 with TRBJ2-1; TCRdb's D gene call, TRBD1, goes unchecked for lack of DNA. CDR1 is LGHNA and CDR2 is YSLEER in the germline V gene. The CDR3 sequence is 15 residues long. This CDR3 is CASSQDSGSLNEQFF.

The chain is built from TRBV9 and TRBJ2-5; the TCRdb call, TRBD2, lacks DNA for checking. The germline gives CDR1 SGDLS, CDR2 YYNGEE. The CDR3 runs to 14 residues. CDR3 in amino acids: CSSSPRGSPETQYF.

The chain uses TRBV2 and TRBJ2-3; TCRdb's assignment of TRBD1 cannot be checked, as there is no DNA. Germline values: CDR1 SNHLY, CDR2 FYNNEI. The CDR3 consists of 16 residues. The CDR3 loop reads CASRRTQGQYTDTQYF.

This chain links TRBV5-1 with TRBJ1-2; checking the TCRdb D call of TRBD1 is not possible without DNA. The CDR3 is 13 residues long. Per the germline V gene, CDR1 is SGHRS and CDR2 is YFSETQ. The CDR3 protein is CASSLVPKGGYTF.

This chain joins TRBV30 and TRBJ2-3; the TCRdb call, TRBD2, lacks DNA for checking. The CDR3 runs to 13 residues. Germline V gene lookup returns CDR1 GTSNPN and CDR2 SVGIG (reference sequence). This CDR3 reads CAWYSGGTDTQYF.

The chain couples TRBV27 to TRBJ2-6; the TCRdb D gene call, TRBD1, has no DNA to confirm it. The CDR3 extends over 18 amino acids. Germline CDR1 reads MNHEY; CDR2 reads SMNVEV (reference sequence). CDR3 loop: CASSSGTDQHSGANVLTF.

The CDR3 is CASSYSWTSGPLDTQYF. The chain carries TRBV6-2 or TRBV6-3 and TRBJ2-3; TCRdb's D call, TRBD2, is unchecked because there is no DNA. This CDR3 comprises 17 residues. Germline assignment: CDR1 MNHEY and CDR2 SVGEGT.

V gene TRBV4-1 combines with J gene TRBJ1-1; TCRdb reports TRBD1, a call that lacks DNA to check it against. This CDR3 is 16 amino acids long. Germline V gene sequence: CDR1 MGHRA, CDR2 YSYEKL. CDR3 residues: CASSQVGAGENTEAFF.

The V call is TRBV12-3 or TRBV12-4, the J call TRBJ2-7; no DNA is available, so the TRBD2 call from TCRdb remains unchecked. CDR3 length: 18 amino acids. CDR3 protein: CASSPGLAGGQGTYEQYF.

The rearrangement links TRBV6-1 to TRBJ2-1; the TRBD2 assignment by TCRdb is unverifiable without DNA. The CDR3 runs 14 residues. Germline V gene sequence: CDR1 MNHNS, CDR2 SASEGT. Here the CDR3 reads CATVRDWKSNEQFF.

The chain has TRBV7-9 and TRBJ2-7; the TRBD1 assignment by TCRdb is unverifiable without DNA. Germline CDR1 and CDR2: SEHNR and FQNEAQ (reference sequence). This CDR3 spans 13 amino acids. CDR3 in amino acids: CASSFSPTDEQYF.

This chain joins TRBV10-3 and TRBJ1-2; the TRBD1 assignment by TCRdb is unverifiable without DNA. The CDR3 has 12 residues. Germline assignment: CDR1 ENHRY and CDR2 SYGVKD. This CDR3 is CAIRDREYGYTF.

CDR3 loop: CASSSPVGVANEQFF. The V gene is TRBV12-3 or TRBV12-4, the J gene TRBJ2-1; TCRdb's D gene call, TRBD1, goes unchecked for lack of DNA. The CDR3 spans 15 residues.